This T cell receptor (beta chain) is from a study of blood T cell repertoires in COVID-19 (dated by TCRdb to about 2020). A note on the overall study: Samples covering the acute and convalescent phases of COVID-19 were provided by collaborators in the United States, Italy and Spain. The prospective study material was composed of cDNA or gDNA derived from T cells, B-cell-depleted T cells, or PBMCs. Subjects who had been exposed to COVID-19, were actively infected with it, or had recovered from it provided the deeply sampled blood TCRbeta repertoires that made up the dataset. The repertoires were released in a freely available public database meant as a resource for research on the immune response to SARS-CoV-2. The samples were drawn from the first 160 participants of the ongoing ImmuneRACE study and from 950 to 1,500 subjects provided by 6 global collaborators. The sample metadata nearly always contained a de-identified subject ID, COVID-19 status, age in years and sex. Where available, HLA class I and class II types were obtained from metadata supplied by the sample provider rather than from assay-based typing. Results the study describes overall, beyond this receptor: The quantity of clinical and demographic metadata differed by source and by participant and was supplied without curation.

TCRbeta CDR3 regions were amplified from genomic DNA using the immunoSEQ Assay, a bias-controlled multiplex PCR. As for how the authors treated the data: The number of nucleated cells in each sample was estimated by amplification of reference gene primers within the assay. To quantify the absolute abundance of each unique TCRbeta CDR3 rearrangement, sequence reads were collapsed and filtered. Productive Simpson clonality was computed per sample as the square root of Simpson's diversity index over productive rearrangements. The source is immuneACCESS, and TCRdb retained only in-frame sequences with V and J called. Part of the clones is not carried over; for the studies checked, unresolved V genes explain less than half of this, and the remainder is unexplained. V and J calls and clone size are copied from that table; D and trimming were computed from the DNA. The sample table holds fewer than 400,000 clones, of which roughly 88% were seen once. The leading ten clones occupy less than 3.5% of the sample.

A note on this clone: The clone's antigen remains unknown. There are no base qualities to consult, and no much larger clone falls within one base.

One collaborating source in Seattle enrolled patients while the patients were actively infected and followed the patients over time throughout the course of disease. The collaborating institutions used their own protocols to collect whole blood in K2EDTA tubes. For TCRbeta analysis, collaborator samples were shipped as frozen whole blood, as isolated PBMCs, or as DNA extracted from either sample type. The CDR3 numbers 13 residues from cysteine through phenylalanine. Left in the record is the CDR3 DNA by itself, 39 bases read in frame from the first base. Reading the germline V gene gives CDR1 SGHAT and CDR2 FQNNGV. Trimming takes 2 bases from V and 4 bases from J, and the germline ends sit 6 bases apart.

The V and J segments used are TRBV11-2 and TRBJ1-3; the D region possibly corresponds to TRBD1 (5 bases align). This TCR came from a woman between 25 and 40 years old with COVID-19, enrolled during active disease. Sequenced input: peripheral blood. The bases are TGTGCCAGCAGCTTACACAGGGGAAACACCATATATTTT. Protein translation: CASSLHRGNTIYF.